Given below is one T cell receptor beta chain in context. This clone was seen a handful of times. Its specific antigen is unknown. No much larger clone is present one base from it, and per-base qualities are unavailable. The CDR3 regions of human TCRbeta chains were analyzed by immunosequencing. On the study's bioinformatics: Repertoire TCRs were matched against a reference library of SARS-CoV-2-specific TCRs generated with the MIRA antigen-specificity platform. Breadth was defined as the fraction of unique TCRs that were SARS-CoV-2-associated. Depth was defined as the fraction of total T cells that were SARS-CoV-2-associated. Using the MIRA data, every spike-specific TCR was mapped to the spike region that the TCR reacted to and assigned to either a CD4 or a CD8 class. Log10-transformed breadth and depth values were compared by one-way ANOVA with Sidak's multiple comparisons tests. In TCRdb, the immuneACCESS table is reduced to in-frame sequences with V and J assigned. These tables do not hold every clone; where another copy was compared, an unresolved V gene accounts for under half, and the others remain unexplained. V, J and clone size derive from that table, while D and trimming were established from the DNA sequence. For this sample the table gives under 95,000 clones, of which 90% were detected only once. The leading ten clones occupy over 7.5% of the sample.

Interpreted using the paper, the time point label stands for: baseline before first vaccination. Vaccinee samples came from UK trials COV001 and COV002, including a single-blind randomized controlled phase 2/3 trial of AZD1222 (ChAdOx1 nCoV-19) in healthy adults. Trial participant PBMC samples were collected at day 0 and day 28 after the second dose for TCRbeta chain sequencing. This sample was included in a study of T cell responses to AZD1222 COVID-19 vaccine listed by TCRdb under 2021. About the full investigation: Because spike-specific TCR depth and breadth did not differ between the two schedules, AZD1222 recipients who got a second dose at roughly 4 weeks were pooled with those who got a second dose at roughly 12 weeks. A total of 233 trial participants underwent TCR sequencing, of whom around 210 had received two doses of AZD1222 and some 25 had received two doses of the MenACWY control vaccine. Trial participants were enrolled by age into subgroups of 18-55, 56-69 and 70-plus years, and 148, 28 and 57 TCR-sequenced participants, respectively, were included in these subgroups. The full study reports these points: Participants were mostly white British, with more females than males. The authors suggested clonal diversity may have been underestimated. A significant rise in spike-specific TCR breadth and depth was observed after two AZD1222 doses relative to day 0 and relative to MenACWY recipients. Reportedly, almost half of the unique spike-specific TCRs recognized epitopes lying outside the regions that are mutated in the B.1.351 and B.1.1.7 variants. Because no samples from the day 14 peak response were available, repertoires could be characterized only after the peak T cell response. The 56-69-year group was small, and its depth increase did not reach significance, likely because of low power. CD4 TCRs associated with the vaccine covered the entire spike protein, and the dominant responses were in regions 160-218 and 743-854. Conclusions about previously exposed vaccinees were limited because only 6 or 7 AZD1222 recipients were SARS-CoV-2 seropositive at baseline.

The source material was peripheral blood, sampled on day 0 of AZD1222 vaccination. This TCR came from an adult in good health.

The DNA sequence is given as TGTGCCGGGACAGGATCGTTGACCGGGGAGCTGTTTTTT. It codes for CAGTGSLTGELFF. The chain employs TRBV9 and TRBJ2-2, and 8 bases in between align with TRBD1. Including cysteine and phenylalanine, the CDR3 has 13 amino acids. Just the 39-base CDR3 DNA is kept, in frame starting at base 1. V loses 10 bases at its end and J loses 5 bases; junction bases beyond the gene matches: 7. CDR1 and CDR2 are drawn from the germline V gene: SGDLS, YYNGEE.